The sequence of this T cell receptor (beta chain) was determined in a study of cytomegalovirus exposure and HLA in healthy donors (dated by TCRdb to about 2017). At the level of the whole study: An earlier analysis of approximately 550 of the donors reported roughly 270 Gb of sequence data and around 110 million unique TCR beta sequences from about 180 million T cells. An early release covering roughly 580 HLA-typed donors comprised around 300 gigabases of sequencing data and roughly 85 million unique TCR sequences. Among the roughly 390 genotyped donors, more than 70% belonged to the genetic ancestry cluster associated with self-reported Caucasian donors. The study aimed to test whether cataloging public T cell receptors could reveal signatures of past pathogen exposure. The study profiled the T cell repertoires of fewer than 850 subjects by immunosequencing and related them to cytomegalovirus serostatus. Along with the roughly 700-subject first cohort, a separate validation cohort of around 120 different subjects was used. To predict cytomegalovirus infection status, the study brought together high-throughput TCR immunosequencing, statistical association of individual TCRs with disease status, and machine learning. A later analysis re-examined previously published TCR beta repertoires from just over 650 donors and added high-resolution HLA genotyping to investigate patterns of TCR occurrence. In the later analysis, no new phenotypic data were used to find candidate immune exposures; instead, reliance was placed on TCR beta sequences and their occurrence across donors. An earlier analysis of 587 of the donors used high-throughput TCR beta sequencing to judge whether each TCR beta V gene segment behaved as functional or pseudogenic. Donor age, sex, ethnicity and CMV serostatus were collected together with the repertoire data. A later genetic analysis took genome-wide SNP genotypes for about 55% of the 666 donors and used that subset as a discovery cohort. Every repertoire in the discovery cohort had been generated on one and the same sequencing platform. Class I and class II HLA loci were covered by the typing at four-digit resolution. Typing coverage differed by locus: A, B, C, DRB1 and DQB1 were typed in roughly 620-630 donors, DQA1 in 500 to 550, DPA1 in 606, and DPB1 in around 490. Roughly 5 DR-DQ haplotypes were handled as single units for association and clustering because linkage in the cohort was strong. Among a few hundred genotyped donors of the cohort, an average of approximately 240,000 unique TCR beta nucleotide sequences were sequenced per donor, about a sixth of them non-productive. Study-wide conclusions, independent of this receptor: Linkage disequilibrium might explain the correlated functional status among segregating V segments, but an unknown experimental factor could not be excluded. Some IMGT-functional V segments, including TRBV6-2 and TRBV6-3, could not be told apart with the 87-base-pair reads, so those segments were excluded. HLA typing was unavailable for some donors at each locus, so association tests used only the typed subset. According to a later analysis, parvovirus B19, influenza, CMV and Epstein-Barr virus appeared linked to several top co-occurrence clusters. A later analysis associated about 17,000 TCR beta sequences with specific HLA alleles at a false discovery rate of 0.05. While some public TCRs were present in many individuals, most TCR sequences turned up only very rarely across donors. Because counts were too low, roughly 17 rarely observed V segments, including chromosome 9 orphons, were left out of the earlier analysis of some 600 of the donors. In a later analysis, TCR association rates were found to vary across HLA loci, with the most associated TCRs seen for DRB1 alleles and the fewest for HLA-C alleles. CMV serostatus was the only immune exposure information available for the cohort. The classifier was reported to diagnose cytomegalovirus status with high specificity and sensitivity in both the original and validation cohorts. This cohort had only TCR beta chains sequenced, and the lack of alpha or paired-chain data limited which features could be detected. In a later genetic analysis, a missense DCLRE1C variant was associated with V-gene and J-gene trimming of TCR beta chains, and the association was replicated in an independent cohort. An earlier analysis of approximately 540 of the donors showed that most TCR beta V segments appeared in productive rearrangements either about 90% or about 30% of the time, which broadly matched IMGT annotations. According to a later genetic analysis, donors in an Asian-associated ancestry cluster had fewer N-insertions in productive TCRs than the approximately 710-donor mean. A later analysis found that most CMV-associated TCR beta chains appeared HLA-restricted, with HLA associations seemingly driven largely by CMV exposure. A further reported finding was that TCR beta sequences accurately predicted the HLA-A and HLA-B alleles for most subjects in the first cohort. A cluster of highly shared sequence variants was judged likely to represent a technical artifact of the sequencing pipeline. The authors suggested that the approach could potentially be extended to other disease states and immunological phenotypes. In a later analysis, HLA-associated TCR beta chains showed more clonal expansion and lower generation probabilities than non-associated chains that were equally common. Roughly uniform sequencing depth across donors was assumed in presence/absence analyses, although this assumption may not hold. When HLA alleles, especially DR and DQ, strongly co-occurred, attributing TCR associations to individual alleles was difficult. A few of the identified cytomegalovirus-associated TCR beta chains were confirmed in vitro to be specific for cytomegalovirus antigens. In the study, some 160 TCR beta chains were listed as associated with cytomegalovirus.

Libraries came from the immunoSEQ multiplex PCR assay. A mixture of 60 forward primers for TCR Vbeta segments and 13 reverse primers for TCR Jbeta segments was used in the multiplex PCR. The CDR3 region of rearranged TCR beta genes was amplified from genomic DNA by a multiplex PCR assay. Amplified TCR beta libraries were sequenced as 87-base-pair reads on the Illumina HiSeq System. The original pipeline was this. A later analysis tallied some 79 million unique TCR beta chains across the 666 repertoires, and 10 million to 11 million of those chains were shared by two or more donors. Raw reads were error-corrected and collapsed into unique sequences by a nearest-neighbor algorithm in which closely related sequences were merged to remove PCR and sequencing errors. Alignment of CDR3 sequences to IMGT reference sequences was used to assign V, D and J gene segments. For a sequence to be retained, at least a six-nucleotide match to both a V gene segment and a J gene segment was required. Rearrangements were classified as productive when the CDR3 lacked stop codons and remained in frame with V and J, and all other rearrangements were classified as non-productive. CDR3 was defined according to IMGT convention as the region running from the second conserved V-encoded cysteine to the conserved J-encoded phenylalanine. The earlier analysis of a few hundred of the donors excluded any sequence lacking an unambiguous match to a single V gene segment. In an earlier analysis of 450 to 700 of the donors, V segments were called functional above 56.7% productive rearrangements and were called segregating when the between-donor standard deviation exceeded 5%. A statistical classification framework was built to diagnose cytomegalovirus status from the catalog of TCR beta chain sequences. A later analysis assigned V and J genes by comparing TCR nucleotide sequences with IMGT/GENE-DB human TR gene sequences. A later analysis assigned CDR3 sequences and most-parsimonious VDJ recombination scenarios with the TCRdist pipeline. In a later analysis, each TCR beta chain was defined by its CDR3 amino acid sequence together with its V-gene family, and reads without a unique V-gene family were excluded. In a later analysis, around 600 highly shared, low-generation-probability nucleotide sequences were removed to address suspected cross-contamination and a sequencing artifact. A later analysis calculated a clonal expansion index for each public chain from normalized within-repertoire ranks of inferred template counts. In a later analysis, generation probabilities were computed with a VDJ recombination model fitted to out-of-frame rearrangements, and the resulting probabilities were checked against IGoR. A later analysis scored TCR-TCR, TCR-HLA and TCR-CMV co-occurrence with hypergeometric tests, applying a repertoire-size bias correction to TCR pairs. In a later analysis, false discovery rates were estimated by permuting HLA or CMV assignments 20 times. A later analysis grouped co-occurring TCRs with DBSCAN, adding TCRdist sequence similarity when clustering within HLA-allele-positive subsets. For co-occurrence clustering, repertoires with fewer than 30,000 or more than 120,000 public chains were excluded, along with four or five repertoires with anomalous nucleotide sharing. TCRdb holds this immuneACCESS table with in-frame rearrangements only. Some clones are missing; in checked studies, unresolved V genes explain under half, and the rest has no known cause. V, J and clone size are those of that table, while D and trimming were read from the DNA. Across this sample there are about 83,000 clones, with just over 70% seen only once. The top ten constitute about 7.7% of the sample.

Regarding this clone: The antigen this receptor binds is unknown. Qualities for individual bases were not recorded, and no much larger clone is one base off.

The cohort comprised around 700 healthy bone marrow donors. At the time of sampling, all cohort members were nominally healthy, though unrecorded immune exposures were likely present. The donor was CMV seronegative and belonged to the group of around 350 seronegative cohort members. A peripheral blood sample was collected from each donor, and TCR beta sequencing was performed on peripheral blood mononuclear cells. The Qiagen DNeasy Blood Extraction Kit was used to extract genomic DNA from the blood cell samples. There are 15 amino acids in the CDR3, from cysteine to phenylalanine inclusive. The sequence is cut down to CDR3 DNA, 45 bases in frame from base 1. V is pruned by 0 bases and J by 0 bases, leaving 2 bases of the junction without a gene match. In the germline V gene, CDR1 corresponds to SGHRS and CDR2 to YFSETQ.

The sample comprised PBMCs. The chain was built from TRBV5-1 and TRBJ2-7; 8 middle bases align to TRBD2. This sequence was found in a man aged 55 to 70 in good health and CMV-seronegative. The nucleotide sequence is given as TGCGCCAGCAGCTTGGGGACTAGCCCCTCCTACGAGCAGTACTTC. This is translated as CASSLGTSPSYEQYF.